This is a list of T cell receptor beta chains from one sample in a study of T cell responses to AZD1222 COVID-19 vaccine. Repertoires were generated with immunoSEQ multiplex PCR, while TCRdb's copy carries only in-frame clones and drops some. The sample carries 90,000 to 150,000 clones, 80% to 90% recorded once. Sequenced here: peripheral blood, sampled on day 0 of AZD1222 vaccination. All receptors come from an adult in good health. The CDR3 runs from the conserved cysteine through the conserved F or W. A D gene is named only where the DNA matches it firmly. The listing skips clone size in some rows; elsewhere it reads once, few, many or a size class.

few	-	TRBJ1-2	TRBV7-9	TGTGCCAGCAGCCCCGCCGGAGTTTATGGCTACACCTTC	CASSPAGVYGYTF
once	-	TRBJ2-7	TRBV5-1	TGCGCCAGCAGCGCCTCCGGGACACCTACCTACGAGCAGTACTTC	CASSASGTPTYEQYF
-	TRBD1	TRBJ1-5	TRBV19	TGTGCCAGTGAGGACAGGGCAGGACAGCCCCAGCATTTT	CASEDRAGQPQHF
few	-	TRBJ2-7	TRBV4-1	TGCGCCAGCAGCCTAGAACCCTCCTACGAGCAGTACTTC	CASSLEPSYEQYF
-	TRBD2	TRBJ2-1	TRBV5-1	TGCGCCAGCAGCTTGGGCGGGGGGACTGTGGATGAGCAGTTCTTC	CASSLGGGTVDEQFF
-	-	TRBJ2-7	TRBV27	TGTGCCAGCAGTTTATCCGGGACAAAACACGAGCAGTACTTC	CASSLSGTKHEQYF
-	-	TRBJ1-2	TRBV2	TGTGCCAGCAGTGGGTGGGGGACGGACCCTTCTAACTATGGCTACACCTTC	CASSGWGTDPSNYGYTF
once	TRBD1	TRBJ1-2	TRBV19	TGTGCCAGCAAATACAGGGGTGGCTACACCTTC	CASKYRGGYTF
-	-	TRBJ2-7	TRBV9	TGTGCCAGCAGCCGTGGGACATATGACGAGCAGTACTTC	CASSRGTYDEQYF
-	-	TRBJ2-1	TRBV10-1	TGCGCCAGCGGATCAGGGTCGCGGAACTCCTACAATGAGCAGTTCTTC	CASGSGSRNSYNEQFF
-	-	TRBJ1-5	TRBV5-5	TGTGCCAGCAGCTTGATGGGGGGCAAAAATCAGCCCCAGCATTTT	CASSLMGGKNQPQHF
-	-	TRBJ1-1	TRBV13	TGTGCCAGCAGCTTGGGGCGGGCTTTGGAAGCTTTCTTT	CASSLGRALEAFF
-	-	TRBJ1-5	TRBV2	TGTGCCAGCAGGACAGTAGGGGTATATAGCAATCAGCCCCAGCATTTT	CASRTVGVYSNQPQHF
-	-	TRBJ2-7	TRBV6-2/TRBV6-3	TGTGCCAGCAGTTTCACCTACGAGCAGTACTTC	CASSFTYEQYF